Listed below are T cell receptor beta chains from one sample, sequenced in a study of identical twins. From the 5' RACE reads, TCRdb called clonotypes with MiXCR, one entry per CDR3 protein. The data contain 450,000 or so distinct CDR3 sequences, 14% of them singletons. Separately, the same data were catalogued under a study of yellow fever vaccine responses in identical twins.

Sequences were obtained from CD4+ T cells sorted from blood. The receptors shown here come from a woman aged 18-29 years in good health. The CDR3 runs from the conserved cysteine through the conserved F or W. A D gene is named only where the DNA matches it firmly. The size of a clone is reported for some rows only, either as once, few or many, or as a class for expanded clones.

D gene: NA
V gene: TRBV12-3/TRBV12-4
clone size: few
J gene: TRBJ2-2
CDR3 protein: CASSDGSSDTGELFF
CDR3 DNA: TGTGCCAGCAGTGACGGGAGCTCTGACACCGGGGAGCTGTTTTTT

D gene: NA
V gene: TRBV7-2
clone size: few
J gene: TRBJ2-3
CDR3 protein: CASSFPPGTRTDTQYF
CDR3 DNA: TGTGCCAGCAGCTTCCCCCCAGGGACGCGCACAGATACGCAGTATTTT

D gene: TRBD1
V gene: TRBV28
clone size: few
J gene: TRBJ2-7
CDR3 protein: CASRDRVTYEQYF
CDR3 DNA: TGTGCCAGCAGGGACAGGGTGACCTACGAGCAGTACTTC

D gene: NA
V gene: TRBV2
clone size: NA
J gene: TRBJ2-1
CDR3 protein: CASSEAGISYNEQFF
CDR3 DNA: TGTGCCAGCAGTGAAGCGGGGATCTCCTACAATGAGCAGTTCTTC

D gene: TRBD2
V gene: TRBV12-3/TRBV12-4
clone size: NA
J gene: TRBJ2-7
CDR3 protein: CASSESTVPSGVYEQYF
CDR3 DNA: TGTGCCAGCAGTGAGTCGACTGTGCCTAGCGGGGTCTACGAGCAGTACTTC

D gene: NA
V gene: TRBV30
clone size: few
J gene: TRBJ2-7
CDR3 protein: CAWRAVMGEQYF
CDR3 DNA: TGTGCCTGGAGGGCGGTGATGGGGGAGCAGTACTTC

D gene: TRBD1
V gene: TRBV29-1
clone size: NA
J gene: TRBJ2-7
CDR3 protein: CSAQPGTGISGEQYF
CDR3 DNA: TGCAGCGCGCAACCGGGGACAGGGATTTCCGGCGAGCAGTACTTC

D gene: NA
V gene: TRBV5-6
clone size: few
J gene: TRBJ2-5
CDR3 protein: CASSFFGGFDQETQYF
CDR3 DNA: TGTGCCAGCAGCTTTTTCGGAGGGTTCGACCAAGAGACCCAGTACTTC

D gene: TRBD1
V gene: TRBV11-2
clone size: NA
J gene: TRBJ2-2
CDR3 protein: CASRGRTGASSNTGELFF
CDR3 DNA: TGTGCCAGCAGGGGACGGACAGGAGCTAGTTCGAACACCGGGGAGCTGTTTTTT

D gene: NA
V gene: TRBV12-3/TRBV12-4
clone size: many
J gene: TRBJ2-2
CDR3 protein: CASSLEAVAGELFF
CDR3 DNA: TGTGCCAGCAGTTTAGAGGCGGTGGCCGGGGAGCTGTTTTTT

D gene: NA
V gene: TRBV20-1
clone size: few
J gene: TRBJ2-2
CDR3 protein: CSAYTGELFF
CDR3 DNA: TGCAGTGCTTACACCGGGGAGCTGTTTTTT

D gene: NA
V gene: TRBV7-2
clone size: few
J gene: TRBJ1-2
CDR3 protein: CASRESGGAGGYGYTF
CDR3 DNA: TGTGCCAGCAGAGAAAGCGGGGGCGCGGGTGGCTATGGCTACACCTTC

D gene: NA
V gene: TRBV28
clone size: NA
J gene: TRBJ2-5
CDR3 protein: CASSLPDSSVETQYF
CDR3 DNA: TGTGCCAGCAGTTTACCCGACTCGTCCGTCGAGACCCAGTACTTC

D gene: TRBD2
V gene: TRBV12-3/TRBV12-4
clone size: NA
J gene: TRBJ2-7
CDR3 protein: CASGYSGSLNEQYF
CDR3 DNA: TGTGCCAGCGGATATAGCGGGAGTCTAAACGAGCAGTACTTC

D gene: NA
V gene: TRBV11-2
clone size: NA
J gene: TRBJ2-5
CDR3 protein: CASSPTTGHKTQYF
CDR3 DNA: TGTGCCAGCAGCCCCACGACTGGCCATAAGACCCAGTACTTC

D gene: NA
V gene: TRBV7-2
clone size: NA
J gene: TRBJ2-1
CDR3 protein: CASSPSTYNEQFF
CDR3 DNA: TGTGCCAGCAGCCCAAGTACCTACAATGAGCAGTTCTTC

D gene: NA
V gene: TRBV15
clone size: NA
J gene: TRBJ1-1
CDR3 protein: CATSRDTREVAFF
CDR3 DNA: TGTGCCACCAGCAGAGATACGAGGGAGGTGGCTTTCTTT

D gene: TRBD1
V gene: TRBV6-5
clone size: once
J gene: TRBJ1-1
CDR3 protein: CASSYSPGGGTEAFF
CDR3 DNA: TGTGCCAGCAGTTACAGTCCAGGGGGCGGCACTGAAGCTTTCTTT

D gene: TRBD1
V gene: TRBV16
clone size: few
J gene: TRBJ2-7
CDR3 protein: CASSPGLDRGSYEQYF
CDR3 DNA: TGTGCCAGCAGCCCTGGTCTGGACAGGGGCTCCTACGAGCAGTACTTC

D gene: TRBD1
V gene: TRBV12-3/TRBV12-4
clone size: many
J gene: TRBJ1-5
CDR3 protein: CASSSGTGGNSNQPQHF
CDR3 DNA: TGTGCCAGCAGTTCGGGGACAGGGGGCAATAGCAATCAGCCCCAGCATTTT

D gene: NA
V gene: TRBV7-9
clone size: few
J gene: TRBJ1-1
CDR3 protein: CASNRDVLLEAFF
CDR3 DNA: TGTGCCAGCAACCGGGACGTCTTGTTAGAAGCTTTCTTT

D gene: NA
V gene: TRBV2
clone size: many
J gene: TRBJ2-3
CDR3 protein: CASSKVADTQYF
CDR3 DNA: TGTGCCAGCAGCAAGGTTGCAGATACGCAGTATTTT

D gene: TRBD1
V gene: TRBV12-3/TRBV12-4
clone size: few
J gene: TRBJ2-2
CDR3 protein: CASSLWSVGQYTGELFF
CDR3 DNA: TGTGCCAGCAGTTTGTGGTCCGTGGGACAGTACACCGGGGAGCTGTTTTTT

D gene: NA
V gene: TRBV7-9
clone size: few
J gene: TRBJ2-7
CDR3 protein: CASSFESTRDEQYF
CDR3 DNA: TGTGCCAGCAGCTTCGAGAGTACGCGGGACGAGCAGTACTTC

D gene: NA
V gene: TRBV19
clone size: NA
J gene: TRBJ2-7
CDR3 protein: CASSIESAFEQYF
CDR3 DNA: TGTGCCAGTAGTATAGAATCGGCTTTCGAGCAGTACTTC

D gene: TRBD1
V gene: TRBV4-2
clone size: NA
J gene: TRBJ2-7
CDR3 protein: CASSHPDRVGSYEQYF
CDR3 DNA: TGTGCCAGCAGCCACCCGGACAGGGTGGGCTCCTACGAGCAGTACTTC

D gene: TRBD2
V gene: TRBV11-1
clone size: NA
J gene: TRBJ2-1
CDR3 protein: CASSLGFGGGPLSYNEQFF
CDR3 DNA: TGTGCCAGCAGCTTAGGGTTTGGGGGGGGACCCCTCTCCTACAATGAGCAGTTCTTC

D gene: TRBD2
V gene: TRBV3-1
clone size: many
J gene: TRBJ2-2
CDR3 protein: CASRRLAGATNTGELFF
CDR3 DNA: TGTGCCAGCAGGCGACTAGCGGGGGCCACGAACACCGGGGAGCTGTTTTTT

D gene: NA
V gene: TRBV7-2
clone size: many
J gene: TRBJ2-5
CDR3 protein: CASRREETQYF
CDR3 DNA: TGTGCCAGCAGGAGGGAGGAGACCCAGTACTTC

D gene: NA
V gene: TRBV5-1
clone size: few
J gene: TRBJ2-3
CDR3 protein: CASSLDRPTDTQYF
CDR3 DNA: TGCGCCAGCAGCTTGGACAGGCCCACAGATACGCAGTATTTT

D gene: NA
V gene: TRBV12-3/TRBV12-4
clone size: NA
J gene: TRBJ2-5
CDR3 protein: CASSPGPLQETQYF
CDR3 DNA: TGTGCCAGCAGTCCAGGTCCACTACAAGAGACCCAGTACTTC

D gene: NA
V gene: TRBV21-1
clone size: NA
J gene: TRBJ2-5
CDR3 protein: CASSKDQQQETQYF
CDR3 DNA: TGTGCCAGCAGCAAAGACCAGCAACAAGAGACCCAGTACTTC